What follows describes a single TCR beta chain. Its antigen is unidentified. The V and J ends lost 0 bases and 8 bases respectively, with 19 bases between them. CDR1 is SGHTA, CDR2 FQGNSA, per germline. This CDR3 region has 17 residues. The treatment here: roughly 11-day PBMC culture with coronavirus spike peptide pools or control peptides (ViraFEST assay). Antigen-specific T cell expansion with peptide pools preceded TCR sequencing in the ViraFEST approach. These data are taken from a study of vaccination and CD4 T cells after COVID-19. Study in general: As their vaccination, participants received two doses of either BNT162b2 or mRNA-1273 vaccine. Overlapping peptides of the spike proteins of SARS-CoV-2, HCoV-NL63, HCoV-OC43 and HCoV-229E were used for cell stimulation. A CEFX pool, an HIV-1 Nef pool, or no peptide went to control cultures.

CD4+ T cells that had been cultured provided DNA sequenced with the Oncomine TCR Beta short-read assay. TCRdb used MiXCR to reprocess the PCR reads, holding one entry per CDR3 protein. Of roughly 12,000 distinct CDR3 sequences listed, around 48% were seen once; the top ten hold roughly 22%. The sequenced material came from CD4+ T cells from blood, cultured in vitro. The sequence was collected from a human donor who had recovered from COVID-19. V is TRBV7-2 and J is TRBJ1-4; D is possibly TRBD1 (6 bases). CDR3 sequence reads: CASSLASGGRQGEKLFF. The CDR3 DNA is TGTGCCAGCAGCTTAGCCTCTGGGGGGAGGCAGGGGGAAAAACTGTTTTTT.